This passage covers 7 T cell receptor beta chains from one sample sequenced in a study of CXCR3-negative and CXCR3-positive naive CD8 T cells (dated by TCRdb to between 2018 and 2021). Sequenced on a NextSeq 550. The Human TCR Profiling Kit (MiLaboratory) was used to prepare UMI-labeled 5' RACE TRB cDNA libraries. The reads underwent TCRdb reprocessing, giving one record for each CDR3 protein sequence and no DNA. This sample's table has entries for 46,000 or so distinct CDR3 sequences. The top ten constitute about 2.3% of the sample. The sample consisted of naive CXCR3- CD8+ T cells from blood. What the cell subset or site label conveys for this sample: CD45RO-CCR7+CD27+CD95- naive CD8+ T cells lacking CXCR3 (TNR3-). The source is a human donor in good health. Some clones in this sample may be carry-over from other donors' samples.

V and J are TRBV2 and TRBJ2-7; there is no DNA to check the TCRdb D call of TRBD1. This CDR3 contains 13 residues. In germline, CDR1 is SNHLY, CDR2 FYNNEI. Here the CDR3 reads CASRREEAYEQYF. Using reference TRBV2 and TRBJ2-7 for the parts outside the CDR3, the full variable domain is EPEVTQTPSHQVTQMGQEVILRCVPISNHLYFYWYRQILGQKVEFLVSFYNNEISEKSEIFDDQFSVERPDGSNFTLKIRSTKLEDSAMYFCASRREEAYEQYFGPGTRLTVT.

The CDR3 loop reads CASSYGVPSYNEQFF. V and J are TRBV5-6 and TRBJ2-1. CDR1 is SGHDT and CDR2 is YYEEEE in the germline V gene. The CDR3 has 15 residues.

The J gene is TRBJ2-1, the V gene TRBV29-1; TCRdb outputs TRBD2, but without DNA this stays unchecked. The CDR3 is 12 residues long. Germline V gene sequence: CDR1 SQVTM, CDR2 ANQGSEA. The CDR3 protein is CSVSGPANEQFF.

V is TRBV7-9 and J is TRBJ2-5; TCRdb designates TRBD1, a call that cannot be tested without DNA. Germline V gives CDR1 SEHNR, CDR2 FQNEAQ (reference sequence). The CDR3 has 12 residues. CDR3 sequence: CASSPEGETQYF.

This rearrangement joins TRBV7-8 to TRBJ2-7; TCRdb calls TRBD1, which cannot be checked without DNA. CDR1 is SGHVS, CDR2 FQNEAQ, per germline. The CDR3 loop spans 13 amino acids. The CDR3 protein is CASSSDREYEQYF. The whole variable domain, remainder taken from reference TRBV7-8 and TRBJ2-7, is GAGVSQSPRYKVAKRGQDVALRCDPISGHVSLFWYQQALGQGPEFLTYFQNEAQLDKSGLPSDRFFAERPEGSVSTLKIQRTQQEDSAVYLCASSSDREYEQYFGPGTRLTVT.

The J gene is TRBJ1-1, the V gene TRBV6-4. Germline V gives CDR1 MRHNA, CDR2 SNTAGT. The CDR3 runs 14 residues. The CDR3 region is CASSDSAENTEAFF.

V and J are TRBV20-1 and TRBJ2-7; TCRdb's D call, TRBD2, is unchecked because there is no DNA. The CDR3 sequence is 14 residues long. Germline values: CDR1 DFQATT, CDR2 SNEGSKA (reference sequence). The CDR3 loop reads CSARVRLAGVEQYF.